A selection of T cell receptor beta chains follows, all from one sample in a study of T cells in Graves' hyperthyroidism and ophthalmopathy. TCRdb processed the multiplex PCR reads anew with MiXCR; each CDR3 protein has one entry. The repertoire has around 600,000 distinct CDR3 sequences, 15% to 18% of them found once; the top ten carry about 7%. Sequencing was performed on blood. These receptors were collected from a woman younger than 45 with Graves' hyperthyroidism. Each CDR3 is given with its conserved first and last residue. D genes are given only for firm matches. Part of the rows lack a size; the others show once, few, many or a class for expanded clones.

clone_size	j_call	cdr3_length	d_call	v_call	cdr3_nt	cdr3_aa
few	TRBJ2-2	14	TRBD2	TRBV6-2/TRBV6-3	TGTGCCAGCAGTCGAGCGGGAGTTTTCGGGGAGCTGTTTTTT	CASSRAGVFGELFF
few	TRBJ2-1	17	TRBD2	TRBV20-1	TGCAGTGCGCTTACCGGGACTAGCGGGAGGACCCTTGATGAGCAGTTCTTC	CSALTGTSGRTLDEQFF
NA	TRBJ1-4	15	TRBD1	TRBV28	TGTGCCAGCAGTTTAATTCAGGGGGCGTATGAAAAACTGTTTTTT	CASSLIQGAYEKLFF
many	TRBJ2-7	16	TRBD2	TRBV11-2	TGTGCCAGCAGCTCCCCGGGACTAGTGAACTCCTACGAGCAGTACTTC	CASSSPGLVNSYEQYF
few	TRBJ2-1	13	NA	TRBV19	TGTGCCAGTACAGGGACATACTACAATGAGCAGTTCTTC	CASTGTYYNEQFF
few	TRBJ1-6	14	NA	TRBV20-1	TGCAGTGCCAAGGGGGGTTCGAGTAATTCACCCCTCCACTTT	CSAKGGSSNSPLHF
many	TRBJ2-3	17	TRBD2	TRBV28	TGTGCCAGCAGTTTATACCAACAAGCGGGAATCACAGATACGCAGTATTTT	CASSLYQQAGITDTQYF
few	TRBJ2-2	16	TRBD1	TRBV5-1	TGCGCCAGCTCGCGGGACAGGATTCAAAACACCGGGGAGCTGTTTTTT	CASSRDRIQNTGELFF
NA	TRBJ1-6	14	TRBD1	TRBV28	TGTGCCAGCAGTTTAAGACAGGGTTATTCACCCCTCCACTTT	CASSLRQGYSPLHF
NA	TRBJ2-2	12	NA	TRBV30	TGTGCCTGGAGTTTATCTACCGGGGAGCTGTTTTTT	CAWSLSTGELFF
few	TRBJ1-3	15	NA	TRBV2	TGTGCCAGCAGTGCCCGAAGGAACTCTGGAAACACCATATATTTT	CASSARRNSGNTIYF
few	TRBJ2-3	16	NA	TRBV6-1	TGTGCCAGCAGTTATGCCCAGGGTAGTTTGGCAGATACGCAGTATTTT	CASSYAQGSLADTQYF
many	TRBJ2-3	17	TRBD1	TRBV7-9	TGTGCCAGCAGCTTAGCGGAGACAGGGCCGTACACAGATACGCAGTATTTT	CASSLAETGPYTDTQYF
many	TRBJ2-7	14	NA	TRBV11-1	TGTGCCAGCAGCCCCCGGGACATCCCCTACGAGCAGTACTTC	CASSPRDIPYEQYF
few	TRBJ2-7	16	TRBD2	TRBV13	TGTGCCAGCAGCTCCAACCGAGACGTGACTAGCTTCGAGCAGTACTTC	CASSSNRDVTSFEQYF
once	TRBJ1-1	13	NA	TRBV5-1	TGCGCCAGCAGGCCAACAGATATCACTGAAGCTTTCTTT	CASRPTDITEAFF
NA	TRBJ2-1	14	NA	TRBV6-2/TRBV6-3	TGTGCCAGCGGGAGCGCCAGCTCCTACAATGAGCAGTTCTTC	CASGSASSYNEQFF
many	TRBJ1-1	14	NA	TRBV6-6	TGTGCCAGCAGTTACAAGGGGACGAACACTGAAGCTTTCTTT	CASSYKGTNTEAFF
few	TRBJ1-5	14	NA	TRBV6-2/TRBV6-3	TGTGCCAGCAAATTCCGGGGGGGAACTCAGCCCCAGCATTTT	CASKFRGGTQPQHF
many	TRBJ2-1	19	TRBD2	TRBV20-1	TGCAGTGCTAGAGATCGCGGACTAGCGGCCCTAAGCTCCTACAATGAGCAGTTCTTC	CSARDRGLAALSSYNEQFF
many	TRBJ1-5	17	TRBD1	TRBV28	TGTGCCAGCAGTTTATACCCAGACGGACAGGGGGGTCAGCCCCAGCATTTT	CASSLYPDGQGGQPQHF
many	TRBJ1-3	14	NA	TRBV30	TGTGCCTGGTCGGGACCTAACTCTGGAAACACCATATATTTT	CAWSGPNSGNTIYF
many	TRBJ2-4	16	NA	TRBV12-3/TRBV12-4	TGTGCCAGCAGTCCCTCCTTAATATTAGCCAAAAACATTCAGTACTTC	CASSPSLILAKNIQYF
few	TRBJ2-3	17	TRBD1	TRBV6-5	TGTGCCAGCAGTTACTCTCTGGACAGGGCCTACACAGATACGCAGTATTTT	CASSYSLDRAYTDTQYF
many	TRBJ2-2	11	NA	TRBV3-1	TGTGCCAGCACAGCAGCCGGGGAGCTGTTTTTT	CASTAAGELFF
many	TRBJ2-1	12	NA	TRBV20-1	TGCAGTGCTAGAAAAGGGGACAATGAGCAGTTCTTC	CSARKGDNEQFF
NA	TRBJ2-2	15	TRBD1	TRBV13	TGTGCCAGCAGCACTGGGACAGACGGCACCGGGGAGCTGTTTTTT	CASSTGTDGTGELFF
NA	TRBJ2-2	16	TRBD2	TRBV19	TGTGCCAGTAGTACTCTAGCGGGTGTGAACACCGGGGAGCTGTTTTTT	CASSTLAGVNTGELFF
NA	TRBJ2-7	12	NA	TRBV20-1	TGCAGTGGGTCGGACGCGGCGGACGAGCAGTGCTTC	CSGSDAADEQCF
many	TRBJ2-3	16	TRBD2	TRBV28	TGTGCCAGCAGTTTCGCACTAGCGGGACCGGCATGTACGCAGTATTTT	CASSFALAGPACTQYF
few	TRBJ1-6	14	NA	TRBV6-1	TGTGCCAGCGGATGGACAGCCGATAATTCACCCCTCCACTTT	CASGWTADNSPLHF
many	TRBJ2-3	15	TRBD2	TRBV12-3/TRBV12-4	TGTGCCAGCAGTCTGACTAGCGGGCCCACAGATACGCAGTATTTT	CASSLTSGPTDTQYF
NA	TRBJ2-2	14	TRBD1	TRBV19	TGTGCCACTAGACAGGGAGAGAACACCGGGGAGCTGTTTTTT	CATRQGENTGELFF
many	TRBJ1-2	17	TRBD1	TRBV7-8	TGTGCCAGCAGCCCAAGCCTAACAGGGGGCAAGGGCTATGGCTACACCTTC	CASSPSLTGGKGYGYTF
few	TRBJ2-7	17	NA	TRBV7-3	TGTGCCAGCAGAGGGACCGAAACTTCCAAAGTGGTCTACGAGCAGTACTTC	CASRGTETSKVVYEQYF
NA	TRBJ2-7	16	NA	TRBV29-1	TGCAGCGTTGAAGATCTTGGGCCCACCCTGGTTTACGAGCAGTACTTC	CSVEDLGPTLVYEQYF
few	TRBJ2-7	14	TRBD2	TRBV29-1	TGCAGCGTCGACTCATCGCGCGGGGGGCTACAGCAGTACTTC	CSVDSSRGGLQQYF
many	TRBJ1-1	14	NA	TRBV20-1	TGCAGTGCCCCAAGCGAGGGCCCGAACACTGAAGCTTTCTTT	CSAPSEGPNTEAFF
NA	TRBJ1-1	14	NA	TRBV29-1	TGCAGCGTTGAAATCGACGCCATGAACACTGAAGCTTTCTTT	CSVEIDAMNTEAFF
few	TRBJ2-1	13	NA	TRBV29-1	TGCAGCGTTGAATTGAGCTCCTACAATGAGCAGTTCTTC	CSVELSSYNEQFF
NA	TRBJ2-3	16	TRBD2	TRBV27	TGTGCCAGCAAGGGCGACAGCGGGACGCTTCGGGATACGCAGTATTTT	CASKGDSGTLRDTQYF
once	TRBJ1-5	13	NA	TRBV6-2/TRBV6-3	TGTGCCAGCAGTTGGACCGAGAATCAGCCCCAGCATTTT	CASSWTENQPQHF
many	TRBJ2-1	14	NA	TRBV5-1	TGCGCCAGCAGCTTGGAGGCGCGGTACAATGAGCAGTTCTTC	CASSLEARYNEQFF
NA	TRBJ2-7	15	NA	TRBV4-1	TGCGCCAGCAGCCAAGATTCAACAGGCTCCTACGAGCAGTACTTC	CASSQDSTGSYEQYF
NA	TRBJ1-6	14	NA	TRBV4-1	TGCGCCAGCAGCCAAGACAGGGTTTTGTCACCCCTCCACTTT	CASSQDRVLSPLHF